This TCR beta chain was captured by sequencing in a study of cytomegalovirus exposure and HLA in healthy donors. Trimming took off 0 bases at V and 4 bases at J, with 9 bases between the two ends. The CDR3 runs to 15 residues. Germline lookup yields CDR1 LNHNV and CDR2 YYDKDF (reference sequence). 60 Vbeta and 13 Jbeta primers were used in PCR. Libraries were prepared by immunoSEQ multiplex PCR; TCRdb keeps only in-frame clonotypes and omits some of them. The table shows over 150,000 clones, with 80% occurring only once. This receptor was obtained from a woman in her fifties or sixties in good health and CMV-seronegative. The specimen was PBMCs. The chain joins TRBV15 to TRBJ2-2, with D possibly being TRBD1 (5 bases). The chain's CDR3 is CATSREGDLTGELFF. In DNA form, the CDR3 reads TGTGCCACCAGCAGAGAAGGGGATCTCACCGGGGAGCTGTTTTTT.